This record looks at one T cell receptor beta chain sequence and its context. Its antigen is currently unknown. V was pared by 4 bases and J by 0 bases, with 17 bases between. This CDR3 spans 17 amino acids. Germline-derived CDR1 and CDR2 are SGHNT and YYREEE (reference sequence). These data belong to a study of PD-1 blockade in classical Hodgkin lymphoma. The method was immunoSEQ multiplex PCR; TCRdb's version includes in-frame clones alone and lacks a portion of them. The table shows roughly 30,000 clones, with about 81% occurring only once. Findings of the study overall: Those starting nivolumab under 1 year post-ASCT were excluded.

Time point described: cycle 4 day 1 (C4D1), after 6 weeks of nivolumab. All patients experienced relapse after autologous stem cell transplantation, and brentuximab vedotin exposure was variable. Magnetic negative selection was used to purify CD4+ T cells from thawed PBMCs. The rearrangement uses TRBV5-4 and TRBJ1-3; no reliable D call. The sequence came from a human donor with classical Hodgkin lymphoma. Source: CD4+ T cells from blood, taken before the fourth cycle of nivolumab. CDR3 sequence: CASSPDPGRNSGNTIYF. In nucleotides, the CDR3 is TGTGCCAGCAGCCCGGACCCCGGGAGGAACTCTGGAAACACCATATATTTT.